This is a list of T cell receptor beta chains from one sample in a study of blood T cells in healthy people across ages. TCRdb passed the 5' RACE reads through MiXCR, listing each CDR3 protein once. The sample lists hundreds of thousands of distinct CDR3 sequences, 25% to 30% occurring once. Sequencing was carried out using blood. The origin of the receptors is an elderly woman in good health. The CDR3 runs from the conserved cysteine through the conserved F or W. Each record gives: clone size, V gene, J gene, D gene, CDR3 protein, CDR3 DNA. A D gene is named only where the DNA matches it firmly. A clone size is listed for some rows: how often the clone was seen (once, few, many), or a class if it is expanded.

clone_size: -
v_call: TRBV3-1
j_call: TRBJ1-2
d_call: TRBD1
cdr3_aa: CASTYRGSSYGYTF
cdr3_nt: TGTGCCAGCACCTACAGGGGGAGTAGCTATGGCTACACCTTC

clone_size: many
v_call: TRBV12-3/TRBV12-4
j_call: TRBJ2-7
d_call: -
cdr3_aa: CASSDGQYEQYF
cdr3_nt: TGTGCCAGCAGTGACGGACAGTACGAGCAGTACTTC

clone_size: few
v_call: TRBV11-2
j_call: TRBJ2-7
d_call: -
cdr3_aa: CASSLGEVNEQYF
cdr3_nt: TGTGCCAGCAGCTTAGGGGAGGTGAACGAGCAGTACTTC

clone_size: few
v_call: TRBV20-1
j_call: TRBJ1-1
d_call: -
cdr3_aa: CSARDLASEAFF
cdr3_nt: TGCAGTGCTAGAGATCTGGCAAGTGAAGCTTTCTTT

clone_size: -
v_call: TRBV12-3/TRBV12-4
j_call: TRBJ1-2
d_call: TRBD1
cdr3_aa: CASSLRDRGPPYGYTF
cdr3_nt: TGTGCCAGCAGCCTAAGGGACAGGGGACCCCCCTATGGCTACACCTTC

clone_size: many
v_call: TRBV6-5
j_call: TRBJ2-3
d_call: TRBD1
cdr3_aa: CASTKGQGAPDTQYF
cdr3_nt: TGTGCCAGCACCAAGGGACAGGGGGCCCCAGATACGCAGTATTTT

clone_size: few
v_call: TRBV5-5
j_call: TRBJ2-1
d_call: -
cdr3_aa: CASSLAGELTVNEQFF
cdr3_nt: TGTGCCAGCAGCTTGGCCGGGGAGCTTACAGTGAATGAGCAGTTCTTC

clone_size: -
v_call: TRBV20-1
j_call: TRBJ2-1
d_call: -
cdr3_aa: CSAPKTGRLDEQFF
cdr3_nt: TGCAGTGCTCCCAAGACAGGCAGGCTGGATGAGCAGTTCTTC

clone_size: -
v_call: TRBV27
j_call: TRBJ1-6
d_call: -
cdr3_aa: CASSTGSGLYNSPLHF
cdr3_nt: TGTGCCAGCAGCACAGGGAGCGGCCTGTATAATTCACCCCTCCACTTT

clone_size: many
v_call: TRBV7-2
j_call: TRBJ2-3
d_call: TRBD2
cdr3_aa: CASSRSSGGIPGTQYF
cdr3_nt: TGTGCCAGCAGCCGTTCTAGCGGGGGAATCCCGGGGACGCAGTATTTT

clone_size: -
v_call: TRBV6-6
j_call: TRBJ1-4
d_call: -
cdr3_aa: CASSLPGGQRNEKLFF
cdr3_nt: TGTGCCAGCAGCCTGCCGGGCGGACAGCGTAATGAAAAACTGTTTTTT

clone_size: -
v_call: TRBV6-1
j_call: TRBJ2-5
d_call: -
cdr3_aa: CASNLVSTDTQYF
cdr3_nt: TGTGCCAGCAACTTAGTTAGCACAGATACGCAGTACTTC

clone_size: -
v_call: TRBV27
j_call: TRBJ1-5
d_call: -
cdr3_aa: CASSLNHQGRNQPQHF
cdr3_nt: TGTGCCAGCAGTTTAAACCACCAGGGGAGGAATCAGCCCCAGCATTTT

clone_size: -
v_call: TRBV5-1
j_call: TRBJ2-7
d_call: TRBD1
cdr3_aa: CASSPSRDSGRSYEQYF
cdr3_nt: TGCGCCAGCAGCCCGTCCCGGGACAGTGGTCGGTCCTACGAGCAGTACTTC

clone_size: many
v_call: TRBV7-9
j_call: TRBJ2-3
d_call: -
cdr3_aa: CASSFLARGADTQYF
cdr3_nt: TGTGCCAGCAGCTTTCTAGCACGAGGGGCAGATACGCAGTATTTT

clone_size: many
v_call: TRBV3-1
j_call: TRBJ2-1
d_call: TRBD2
cdr3_aa: CASSQEGYRPGLALFF
cdr3_nt: TGTGCCAGCAGCCAAGAAGGGTATAGACCGGGACTAGCATTGTTCTTC

clone_size: -
v_call: TRBV19
j_call: TRBJ1-1
d_call: -
cdr3_aa: CASSSPSGVMNTEAFF
cdr3_nt: TGTGCCAGTAGTAGCCCTTCTGGGGTCATGAACACTGAAGCTTTCTTT

clone_size: many
v_call: TRBV7-2
j_call: TRBJ2-7
d_call: -
cdr3_aa: CASSSLQVYEQYF
cdr3_nt: TGTGCCAGCAGCTCTCTCCAGGTCTACGAGCAGTACTTC

clone_size: -
v_call: TRBV6-2/TRBV6-3
j_call: TRBJ1-1
d_call: TRBD1
cdr3_aa: CASSLTGGVGSEAFF
cdr3_nt: TGTGCCAGCAGTCTAACAGGGGGCGTCGGATCTGAAGCTTTCTTT

clone_size: many
v_call: TRBV12-3/TRBV12-4
j_call: TRBJ2-7
d_call: -
cdr3_aa: CASSLGIGRGSYEQYF
cdr3_nt: TGTGCCAGCAGTTTAGGTATAGGCAGGGGATCCTACGAGCAGTACTTC

clone_size: many
v_call: TRBV6-6
j_call: TRBJ2-1
d_call: -
cdr3_aa: CASNSPGTYNEQFF
cdr3_nt: TGTGCCAGCAATTCGCCAGGCACCTACAATGAGCAGTTCTTC

clone_size: -
v_call: TRBV12-3/TRBV12-4
j_call: TRBJ1-2
d_call: TRBD1
cdr3_aa: CASNQQGAGGYTF
cdr3_nt: TGTGCCAGCAACCAACAGGGGGCGGGGGGCTACACCTTC

clone_size: many
v_call: TRBV12-3/TRBV12-4
j_call: TRBJ2-1
d_call: TRBD2
cdr3_aa: CASIMGLARYNEQFF
cdr3_nt: TGTGCCAGCATCATGGGACTAGCGAGGTACAATGAGCAGTTCTTC

clone_size: few
v_call: TRBV7-3
j_call: TRBJ2-3
d_call: -
cdr3_aa: CASSLFTGVADTQYF
cdr3_nt: TGTGCCAGCAGCTTATTCACGGGAGTGGCAGATACGCAGTATTTT

clone_size: many
v_call: TRBV2
j_call: TRBJ2-5
d_call: TRBD2
cdr3_aa: CASIREAGQETQYF
cdr3_nt: TGTGCCAGCATAAGGGAAGCGGGACAAGAGACCCAGTACTTC

clone_size: few
v_call: TRBV6-2/TRBV6-3
j_call: TRBJ1-5
d_call: -
cdr3_aa: CASRQGRSSSNQPQHF
cdr3_nt: TGTGCCAGCAGGCAGGGTCGATCCTCGAGCAATCAGCCCCAGCATTTT

clone_size: -
v_call: TRBV5-1
j_call: TRBJ2-7
d_call: TRBD2
cdr3_aa: CASSVTSGSFYEQYF
cdr3_nt: TGCGCCAGCAGTGTAACTAGCGGGAGTTTTTACGAGCAGTACTTC

clone_size: many
v_call: TRBV7-2
j_call: TRBJ2-5
d_call: TRBD2
cdr3_aa: CASSLLSGGWETQYF
cdr3_nt: TGTGCCAGCAGCTTACTTAGCGGGGGGTGGGAGACCCAGTACTTC

clone_size: few
v_call: TRBV7-7
j_call: TRBJ2-7
d_call: TRBD2
cdr3_aa: CASSRGGVWNEQYF
cdr3_nt: TGTGCTAGCAGCCGGGGGGGGGTTTGGAATGAGCAGTACTTC

clone_size: -
v_call: TRBV12-3/TRBV12-4
j_call: TRBJ2-1
d_call: -
cdr3_aa: CASGYRNNEQFF
cdr3_nt: TGTGCCAGCGGGTACAGAAACAATGAGCAGTTCTTC

clone_size: few
v_call: TRBV6-5
j_call: TRBJ2-6
d_call: -
cdr3_aa: CASSYGVRTYSGANVLTF
cdr3_nt: TGTGCCAGCAGTTACGGGGTCAGGACCTACTCTGGGGCCAACGTCCTGACTTTC

clone_size: many
v_call: TRBV10-3
j_call: TRBJ2-5
d_call: -
cdr3_aa: CAISLQETQYF
cdr3_nt: TGTGCCATCAGTTTACAAGAGACCCAGTACTTC

clone_size: -
v_call: TRBV5-1
j_call: TRBJ2-3
d_call: -
cdr3_aa: CASSPQARAEGTDTQYF
cdr3_nt: TGCGCCAGCAGCCCCCAGGCCAGGGCGGAGGGTACAGATACGCAGTATTTT

clone_size: few
v_call: TRBV4-2
j_call: TRBJ1-5
d_call: -
cdr3_aa: CASSRGAGNQPQHF
cdr3_nt: TGTGCCAGCAGCCGAGGGGCAGGGAACCAGCCCCAGCATTTT

clone_size: many
v_call: TRBV24-1
j_call: TRBJ2-1
d_call: -
cdr3_aa: CATSHGAGNEQFF
cdr3_nt: TGTGCCACCAGTCACGGGGCGGGCAATGAGCAGTTCTTC

clone_size: many
v_call: TRBV10-3
j_call: TRBJ2-5
d_call: -
cdr3_aa: CAISESQGPSQETQYF
cdr3_nt: TGTGCCATCAGTGAGTCGCAGGGCCCAAGCCAAGAGACCCAGTACTTC

clone_size: many
v_call: TRBV7-2
j_call: TRBJ2-5
d_call: -
cdr3_aa: CASSLTGTWETQYF
cdr3_nt: TGTGCCAGCAGCTTAACGGGGACGTGGGAGACCCAGTACTTC

clone_size: -
v_call: TRBV29-1
j_call: TRBJ1-2
d_call: -
cdr3_aa: CSVEAGRGGYGYTF
cdr3_nt: TGCAGCGTTGAAGCCGGCAGGGGAGGCTATGGCTACACCTTC

clone_size: -
v_call: TRBV20-1
j_call: TRBJ1-3
d_call: -
cdr3_aa: CSARAPTGSGNTIYF
cdr3_nt: TGCAGTGCTAGAGCACCGACAGGTTCTGGAAACACCATATATTTT

clone_size: few
v_call: TRBV6-1
j_call: TRBJ2-3
d_call: -
cdr3_aa: CASSAAGKDTQYF
cdr3_nt: TGTGCCAGCAGTGCGGCAGGGAAAGATACGCAGTATTTT

clone_size: few
v_call: TRBV15
j_call: TRBJ2-1
d_call: -
cdr3_aa: CATSSHGTPLYNEQFF
cdr3_nt: TGTGCCACCAGCAGCCACGGGACTCCCCTTTACAATGAGCAGTTCTTC

clone_size: few
v_call: TRBV7-2
j_call: TRBJ2-4
d_call: -
cdr3_aa: CASSPGAAKNIRYF
cdr3_nt: TGTGCCAGCAGCCCGGGGGCGGCGAAAAACATTCGGTACTTC

clone_size: many
v_call: TRBV18
j_call: TRBJ2-1
d_call: -
cdr3_aa: CASSPRGQGYNEQFF
cdr3_nt: TGTGCCAGCTCACCTCGGGGGCAGGGCTACAATGAGCAGTTCTTC

clone_size: -
v_call: TRBV20-1
j_call: TRBJ2-1
d_call: -
cdr3_aa: CSARTPGRSNEQFF
cdr3_nt: TGCAGTGCTAGGACCCCCGGTCGGAGCAATGAGCAGTTCTTC

clone_size: many
v_call: TRBV4-2
j_call: TRBJ2-1
d_call: -
cdr3_aa: CASSQEGSSGYNEQFF
cdr3_nt: TGTGCCAGCAGCCAAGAGGGGAGTAGCGGTTACAATGAGCAGTTCTTC

clone_size: -
v_call: TRBV5-1
j_call: TRBJ2-7
d_call: TRBD1
cdr3_aa: CASSLQGQGSHEQYF
cdr3_nt: TGCGCCAGCAGCTTGCAGGGACAGGGGTCCCACGAGCAGTACTTC

clone_size: many
v_call: TRBV6-1
j_call: TRBJ2-1
d_call: TRBD2
cdr3_aa: CASSASREGLNEQFF
cdr3_nt: TGTGCCAGCAGTGCTTCCAGGGAGGGGTTGAATGAGCAGTTCTTC

clone_size: many
v_call: TRBV7-8
j_call: TRBJ2-3
d_call: -
cdr3_aa: CASSLQGGRSDTQYF
cdr3_nt: TGTGCCAGCAGCTTACAGGGCGGTCGATCAGATACGCAGTATTTT

clone_size: many
v_call: TRBV7-2
j_call: TRBJ2-7
d_call: TRBD2
cdr3_aa: CASSPRTSTEQYF
cdr3_nt: TGTGCCAGCAGCCCCCGGACTAGCACCGAGCAGTACTTC

clone_size: many
v_call: TRBV3-1
j_call: TRBJ2-3
d_call: -
cdr3_aa: CASRHTGTLTDTQYF
cdr3_nt: TGTGCCAGCAGACACACCGGGACCTTGACAGATACGCAGTATTTT

clone_size: many
v_call: TRBV7-9
j_call: TRBJ2-3
d_call: -
cdr3_aa: CASSSRPRTDTQYF
cdr3_nt: TGTGCCAGCAGTTCGAGGCCGCGCACAGATACGCAGTATTTT

clone_size: many
v_call: TRBV6-1
j_call: TRBJ2-7
d_call: -
cdr3_aa: CASWWDVGDEQYF
cdr3_nt: TGTGCCAGCTGGTGGGATGTAGGCGACGAGCAGTACTTC

clone_size: few
v_call: TRBV11-2
j_call: TRBJ2-3
d_call: TRBD2
cdr3_aa: CASSAAGEAVTDTQYF
cdr3_nt: TGTGCCAGCAGCGCGGCGGGGGAAGCAGTCACAGATACGCAGTATTTT

clone_size: many
v_call: TRBV20-1
j_call: TRBJ1-4
d_call: -
cdr3_aa: CSASMRGGEKLFF
cdr3_nt: TGCAGTGCTAGCATGCGGGGAGGAGAAAAACTGTTTTTT

clone_size: -
v_call: TRBV30
j_call: TRBJ2-2
d_call: -
cdr3_aa: CAWSSVGELFF
cdr3_nt: TGTGCCTGGAGTTCGGTCGGGGAGCTGTTTTTT

clone_size: few
v_call: TRBV11-2
j_call: TRBJ1-2
d_call: -
cdr3_aa: CASRSLTGRSNYGYTF
cdr3_nt: TGTGCCAGCAGGTCTCTAACAGGGAGATCTAACTATGGCTACACCTTC

clone_size: many
v_call: TRBV20-1
j_call: TRBJ2-3
d_call: TRBD1
cdr3_aa: CSARIPTGRADTQYF
cdr3_nt: TGCAGTGCTAGGATACCGACAGGGCGGGCAGATACGCAGTATTTT

clone_size: -
v_call: TRBV5-5
j_call: TRBJ2-1
d_call: TRBD2
cdr3_aa: CASRSGGVGYNEQFF
cdr3_nt: TGTGCCAGCAGGTCCGGGGGGGTGGGGTACAATGAGCAGTTCTTC